Presented here are 17 T cell receptor beta chains from one specimen sequenced in a study of radiation and T cells in renal cell carcinoma. The data were produced by immunoSEQ multiplex PCR, yet TCRdb's version contains in-frame clones alone and is incomplete. In the table there are about 49,000 clones, about 80% of which are singletons. Time point denoted: blood 2 weeks post-SBRT. Treatment: 15 Gy SBRT to primary tumor, nephrectomy 4 weeks later. The input for sequencing was blood, taken from a patient whose treatment included radiotherapy and nephrectomy. The source is a woman aged 65 to 85 with renal cell carcinoma.

The gene calls are TRBV6-1 and TRBJ2-7; D not resolved. This CDR3 has 13 amino acids. V was trimmed by 3 bases and J by 4 bases, leaving 10 bases between them. Germline V CDR1 and CDR2: MNHNS, SASEGT. The CDR3 nucleotides are TGTGCCAGCAGTGATGTCTCCTGGTACGAGCAGTACTTC. Protein: CASSDVSWYEQYF.

The CDR3 coding sequence is TGTGCCAGCAGTGATGGGGGAGGCAGGGGTGGTCAAGAGACCCAGTACTTC. This gives the protein CASSDGGGRGGQETQYF. The chain employs TRBV25-1 and TRBJ2-5, with D perhaps given as TRBD1 or TRBD2 (6 bases each). CDR1 and CDR2 from the germline V gene are MGHDK and SYGVNS. V was cut by 3 bases and J by 2 bases, with 19 bases left in between. The CDR3 length is 17 residues.

In its sample, this clone was seen once. The chain is built from TRBV19 and TRBJ2-7; D uncertain. The V and J ends lost 3 bases and 1 base respectively, with 10 bases between them. The length of the CDR3 is 14 residues. Germline CDR1 and CDR2: LNHDA and SQIVND (reference sequence). The DNA for the CDR3 is TGTGCCAGTAGTATTAGGAGCAGTTCCTACGAGCAGTACTTC. This gives the protein CASSIRSSSYEQYF.

This rearrangement joins TRBV5-6 to TRBJ1-2, with 8 bases matching TRBD1. The trim removed 4 bases at V and 4 bases at J, leaving 6 bases unmatched. There are 14 residues in the CDR3. Germline CDR1 is SGHDT and CDR2 is YYEEEE. The CDR3, as DNA: TGTGCCAGCAGCCCCGCGGGACAGGCCTATGGCTACACCTTC. This sequence encodes CASSPAGQAYGYTF.

The gene calls are TRBV4-2 and TRBJ2-7; D unclear. V shed 0 bases and J shed 3 bases, with 12 bases lying between them. Germline V gene sequence: CDR1 LGHNA, CDR2 YNFKEQ. The CDR3 sequence is 15 residues long. The CDR3 nucleotides read TGTGCCAGCAGCCAAGAATTTGTGGGCATCTACGAGCAGTACTTC. Translating gives CASSQEFVGIYEQYF.

The chain recombines TRBV6-5 with TRBJ1-6; 8 positions match TRBD1. The CDR3 has 16 residues. Trimming cost V 2 bases and J 5 bases; bases outside gene matches: 5. Germline assignment: CDR1 MNHEY and CDR2 SVGAGI. The CDR3 DNA is TGTGCCAGCAGTTACCGAGGACAGGGTGATAATTCACCCCTCCACTTT. Residues: CASSYRGQGDNSPLHF.

This clone was seen only a few times. The J gene is TRBJ2-3, the V gene TRBV19; D may be TRBD2 (5 bases). CDR3 length equals 18 residues. Germline assignment: CDR1 LNHDA and CDR2 SQIVND (reference sequence). V lost 6 bases, J lost 0 bases, and 22 bases lay in between. CDR3 DNA sequence: TGTGCCAGTAGCACATCTTGGACGGGAACTACTAGCACAGATACGCAGTATTTT. The encoded protein is CASSTSWTGTTSTDTQYF.

This chain uses TRBV6-5 with TRBJ2-7; D is perhaps TRBD2 (5 bases). Trimming removed 2 bases at V and 4 bases at J, with 12 bases between. Germline V CDR1 and CDR2: MNHEY, SVGAGI. The CDR3 sequence is 14 residues long. Here the CDR3 reads CASSYREGEYEQYF. The CDR3 nucleotides read TGTGCCAGCAGTTACAGAGAGGGAGAGTACGAGCAGTACTTC.

V and J are TRBV6-1 and TRBJ1-4; possibly TRBD1 for D (6 bases). The CDR3 covers 14 residues. CDR1 and CDR2 from the germline V gene are MNHNS and SASEGT. V dropped 7 bases and J dropped 10 bases, with 19 bases sitting between them. The CDR3, as DNA: TGTGCCAGCAACCCACCGGGACAACTCGGAAAACTGTTTTTT. As protein: CASNPPGQLGKLFF.

The chain recombines TRBV9 with TRBJ2-3, with 8 bases matching TRBD2. The V and J ends lost 0 bases and 2 bases, in that order; junction bases with no gene match: 5. CDR1 is SGDLS and CDR2 is YYNGEE in the germline V gene. This CDR3 region has 16 residues. As DNA, the CDR3 is TGTGCCAGCAGCGTAGGAGCGGGGGCCCTCACAGATACGCAGTATTTT. Translating it yields CASSVGAGALTDTQYF. The variable domain in full, with the rest retrieved from reference TRBV9 and TRBJ2-3, is DSGVTQTPKHLITATGQRVTLRCSPRSGDLSVYWYQQSLDQGLQFLIQYYNGEERAKGNILERFSAQQFPDLHSELNLSSLELGDSALYFCASSVGAGALTDTQYFGPGTRLTVL.

V usage is TRBV19 and J usage is TRBJ1-2; no firm D call. Trimming pared 5 bases from V and 0 bases from J, leaving 13 bases between. Looked up from germline, CDR1 is LNHDA and CDR2 is SQIVND (reference sequence). The CDR3 extends over 15 amino acids. This CDR3 is CASSPSYRSNYGYTF. CDR3 coding DNA: TGTGCCAGTAGTCCGAGCTATCGTTCTAACTATGGCTACACCTTC. Supplemented by reference TRBV19 and TRBJ1-2, the full variable domain reads DGGITQSPKYLFRKEGQNVTLSCEQNLNHDAMYWYRQDPGQGLRLIYYSQIVNDFQKGDIAEGYSVSREKKESFPLTVTSAQKNPTAFYLCASSPSYRSNYGYTFGSGTRLTVV.

This rearrangement joins TRBV6-4 to TRBJ2-4; 10 bases fit TRBD2. The CDR3 is made up of 18 amino acids. The trim removed 2 bases at V and 0 bases at J, leaving 7 bases unmatched. The germline CDR1 and CDR2 sequences are MRHNA and SNTAGT. The chain's CDR3 is CASSDLAGDFLAKNIQYF. The CDR3 region has the DNA TGTGCCAGCAGTGACCTAGCGGGAGACTTCTTAGCCAAAAACATTCAGTACTTC.

This chain connects TRBV5-5 to TRBJ1-2, with a weak D call TRBD1 (5 bases). CDR1 and CDR2 from the germline V gene are SGHKS and YYEKEE (reference sequence). V was clipped by 2 bases and J by 4 bases, with 9 bases between them. There are 13 residues in the CDR3. The CDR3 spells CASSLGEGYGYTF. CDR3 DNA sequence: TGTGCCAGCAGCTTAGGGGAGGGCTATGGCTACACCTTC.

The CDR3: CATDRGINTGELFF. The CDR3 DNA reads as TGTGCCACCGACAGGGGGATAAACACCGGGGAGCTGTTTTTT. The chain links TRBV19 to TRBJ2-2, with 9 bases that match TRBD1. The CDR3 is made up of 14 amino acids. Losses at the gene ends were 10 bases for V and 2 bases for J; bases not matched to a gene: 5. Germline V CDR1 and CDR2: LNHDA, SQIVND (reference sequence).

CDR3: CARVPVPNQPQHF. CDR3 bases: TGTGCCAGGGTGCCGGTTCCGAATCAGCCCCAGCATTTT. This chain joins TRBV6-1 and TRBJ1-5; D not certain. Germline loops: CDR1 MNHNS, CDR2 SASEGT. The ends were cut back, 9 bases at V and 4 bases at J, with 13 bases in the middle. This CDR3 has 13 amino acids.

A few counts support this clone. This sequence joins TRBV7-9 and TRBJ1-2, with D perhaps TRBD1 (5 bases). The germline gives CDR1 SEHNR, CDR2 FQNEAQ (reference sequence). Trimming took off 4 bases at V and 2 bases at J, with 8 bases between the two ends. The CDR3 has 13 amino acids. CDR3 sequence: CASSSRDNYGYTF. CDR3 DNA: TGTGCCAGCAGCTCCCGGGACAACTATGGCTACACCTTC.

The chain uses TRBV5-1 and TRBJ2-5; no clear D gene. CDR1 and CDR2 from the germline V gene are SGHRS and YFSETQ. Trimming took 0 bases from V and 1 from J, leaving 10 bases between them. CDR3 size: 15 residues. CDR3 sequence: CASSLEPGPQETQYF. The CDR3 bases are TGCGCCAGCAGCTTGGAGCCAGGCCCCCAAGAGACCCAGTACTTC.